Listed here are 7 T cell receptor beta chains from one sample, sequenced in a study of blood T cells in healthy people across ages. The second PCR ran about 6 to 12 cycles with a sample-barcoded 5' primer and J-beta primers. MiXCR was run by TCRdb on the 5' RACE reads, yielding one entry per CDR3 protein. The profile covers fewer than 2,000,000 distinct CDR3 sequences, with approximately 39% appearing a single time and roughly 24% taken by the ten largest. Sequenced material: blood. The receptors stem from a human donor in good health.

The V gene is TRBV28, the J gene TRBJ1-5; 7 bases align to TRBD1. Per the germline V gene, CDR1 is MDHEN and CDR2 is SYDVKM. This CDR3 is 19 amino acids long. The trim removed 6 bases at V and 11 bases at J, leaving 28 bases unmatched. CDR3 loop: CASSSLIFPGQSGLTAQHF. The DNA of the CDR3 is TGTGCCAGCAGCTCCCTGATATTTCCGGGACAGAGTGGGCTCACGGCCCAGCATTTT.

The J gene is TRBJ2-2, the V gene TRBV29-1; TRBD1 aligns across 10 bases. This CDR3 is 13 amino acids long. V trimming: 7 bases; J trimming: 5 bases; junction bases outside the gene matches: 4. The V gene's germline CDR1 is SQVTM and CDR2 ANQGSEA. The CDR3 DNA follows: TGCAGCGCCTGGACAGGGGGGACCGGGGAGCTGTTTTTT. Encoded protein: CSAWTGGTGELFF.

The genes are TRBV7-9 and TRBJ1-4, with TRBD1 matching 7 bases. The CDR3 loop spans 14 amino acids. The V gene's germline CDR1 is SEHNR and CDR2 FQNEAQ (reference sequence). V lost 5 bases and J lost 4; bases outside the gene matches: 4. CDR3 sequence reads: CASSRWDSNEKLFF. The CDR3 region has the DNA TGTGCCAGCAGCCGCTGGGACAGTAATGAAAAACTGTTTTTT.

This clonotype was picked up many times. The rearrangement links TRBV7-3 to TRBJ2-3, with D unresolved. This CDR3 is built from 14 residues. Germline values: CDR1 SGHTA, CDR2 FQGTGA. The V end lost 8 bases, the J end lost 0 bases, and 12 bases lay between the germline ends. The CDR3 sequence is CASSLFPSTDTQYF. In nucleotides, the CDR3 is TGTGCCAGCTCACTTTTCCCCAGCACAGATACGCAGTATTTT.

The count of this clonotype is one. The rearrangement uses TRBV18 and TRBJ1-6; D is unclear. The CDR3 consists of 15 residues. Trimming left V 3 bases short and J 8 bases short, with 14 bases between. Looked up from germline, CDR1 is KGHSH and CDR2 is LQKENI. The CDR3 bases are TGTGCCAGCTCACCCAGAGCCGCCAAGGATTCACCCCTCCACTTT. Protein: CASSPRAAKDSPLHF.

This chain joins TRBV7-2 and TRBJ1-6; D not certain. Germline V gives CDR1 SGHTA, CDR2 FQGNSA. Trimming pared 3 bases from V and 13 bases from J, leaving 16 bases between. This CDR3 region has 14 residues. CDR3 nucleotide sequence: TGTGCCAGCAGCTTTCCGCTGGGTTTGACGCCCCTCCACTTT. Amino acid sequence: CASSFPLGLTPLHF. The whole variable domain, remainder taken from reference TRBV7-2 and TRBJ1-6, is GAGVSQSPSNKVTEKGKDVELRCDPISGHTALYWYRQSLGQGLEFLIYFQGNSAPDKSGLPSDRFSAERTGGSVSTLTIQRTQQEDSAVYLCASSFPLGLTPLHFGNGTRLTVT.

The chain has TRBV6-2 or TRBV6-3 and TRBJ1-2; possibly TRBD1 for D (6 bases). The V end was cut by 6 bases, the J end by 2 bases, with 16 bases between. Germline CDR1 and CDR2: MNHEY and SVGEGT. The CDR3 is 15 amino acids. In DNA form, the CDR3 reads TGTGCCAGCAGGGAGACAGGCGGTACCAACTATGGCTACACCTTC. This gives the protein CASRETGGTNYGYTF.